This entry features one TCR beta chain sequence. The table lists this clonotype with a few counts. Its target antigen remains unknown. No quality values exist for individual bases; no much larger clone is one base distant. The sample's treatment or condition label, decoded: allogeneic hematopoietic cell transplantation with graft depleted of TCRalphabeta T cells and CD19 B cells. Transplant recipients were children who received TCRalphabeta/CD19-depleted allogeneic hematopoietic cell grafts. CDR1 SGHRS and CDR2 YFSETQ are derived from the germline V gene. The V end loses 1 base and the J end loses 2 bases, and a stretch of 22 bases separates them. The CDR3, from cysteine to phenylalanine, totals 18 residues. CDR3 DNA only is kept here, 54 bases in frame from base 1. The library came from PCR. Sequenced using an Illumina HiSeq 2500. Molecular barcoding was employed in the preparation of TCR libraries, with unique molecular identifiers being used to normalize TCRbeta repertoire quantification. TCRdb took the public reads, trimmed them with fastp at Q25, ran MiXCR for clone calling and kept in-frame beta chains. Identical CDR3 protein sequences are pooled into one entry, listed with their most common genes and DNA. This sample has 550,000 to 800,000 distinct CDR3 sequences in its table, and about an eighth of those were observed once. 0.79% of the sample is in the top ten clones.

The sample originates from a study of T-cell reconstitution after alpha-beta-depleted transplantation in children listed by TCRdb under 2016. The study in broad terms: The study quantitatively tracked T-cell immune reconstitution after TCRalphabeta/CD19-depleted allogeneic hematopoietic cell transplantation in children using TCR repertoire profiling. The paper's findings and limits, for the study overall: The high TCRbeta diversity at day 60 in some patients was ascribed to recipient T cells and intrathymic progenitors that had survived conditioning. Hyperexpanded clone frequencies declined over subsequent months; after one year, T-cell counts and TCRbeta diversity were mostly attributed to newly produced T cells. About two months after transplant, the apparently early recovery of alphabetaT-cell counts reportedly depended on just several hundred clones that had expanded rapidly and came from non-depleted graft cells.

The material sequenced was PBMCs, taken before TCRalphabeta/CD19-depleted stem cell transplant. This sequence was found in a girl aged 2-10 years with congenital amegakaryocytic thrombocytopenia, due to receive a stem cell transplant. The chain is made from TRBV5-1 and TRBJ2-7; the D gene is perhaps TRBD1 or TRBD2, each of them matching over 5 bases. Here the CDR3 is given as CASSLRGRVDSKAYEQYF. The nucleotide sequence reads as follows: TGCGCCAGCAGCTTGCGGGGCAGAGTGGACTCGAAGGCCTACGAGCAGTACTTC.